The T cell receptor (beta chain) described here comes from a study of PD-1 blockade in classical Hodgkin lymphoma (dated by TCRdb to the early 2020s). With regard to the full study: Nivolumab dosing was 3 mg/kg intravenously every 2 weeks, continuing until either disease progression or unacceptable toxicity. A peripheral blood immune signature of response to PD-1 blockade in classical Hodgkin lymphoma was defined using TCR beta sequencing and CyTOF. What the authors observed across the whole study: Diversity was lower in patients who began nivolumab less than 1 year after ASCT, so these patients were left out of later analyses to avoid confounding by immune reconstitution. Baseline TCR diversity was reported to be lower in newly diagnosed patients than in healthy donors and to be lower still in relapsed/refractory patients. By C4D1, a significant rise was seen in CD4+ TCR diversity but not in CD8+ TCR diversity (p=0.0027 vs p=0.16), and the rise was most apparent among complete responders (p=0.02). Trial patients with a complete response had baseline diversity similar to that of newly diagnosed patients, while partial responders and progressors had significantly lower diversity. The study was restricted to a single clinical trial cohort, and the causes of repertoire differences, possibly disease activity or prior therapy, were left undefined.

The Qiagen DNeasy kit was used to extract genomic DNA both from unsorted PBMCs and from the negatively selected CD4+ and CD8+ fractions. TCR beta CDR3 regions were subjected to amplification by immunoSEQ multiplex PCR with primers that anneal to V and J segments. A synthetic immune receptor repertoire was used to minimize amplification bias, and remaining bias was computationally removed after sequencing. Per the original workflow: Repertoire diversity was quantified as the Shannon entropy index using custom Python scripts. The unsorted, CD4+ and CD8+ repertoires were each analyzed separately, with the exception of combined analyses, where CD4+ and CD8+ sequences were merged in silico. A clone counted as expanded when the clone's frequency after treatment rose at least 2-fold relative to C1D1, and clones undetected at baseline were given a pseudocount of 0.5. Clones with 0 or 1 copy at C1D1 were defined as singleton clones, while clones with 2 or more copies were defined as non-singleton clones. Clones expanded in unsorted samples were annotated as CD4+, CD8+ or unknown by matching protein sequences in sorted samples from the same patient. Wilcoxon tests on paired samples were used to test changes in diversity from C1D1 to C4D1. TCRdb stores this immuneACCESS table with in-frame sequences only. Part of the clones is absent; in the studies checked, under half of the shortfall reflects unresolved V genes, and no reason is known for the rest. V, J and clone size are those of that table, while D and trimming were read from the DNA. The sample includes approximately 61,000 clones, with nearly 90% observed a single time. The ten most abundant clones make up less than 9% of the sample.

Regarding this clone: Its cognate antigen has yet to be identified. One base away there is no much larger clone; base qualities are not given.

From the cysteine through the phenylalanine, the CDR3 covers 15 amino acids. Of the read, only the CDR3 DNA is kept; its 45 bases are in frame from base 1. For CDR1 and CDR2, the germline V gene lists WSHSY and SAAADI. Trimmed from V: 4 bases; trimmed from J: 5 bases; junction bases lacking a gene match: 8. This specimen's time point label, interpreted: cycle 4 day 1 (C4D1), after more than five weeks of nivolumab. Every trial patient had relapsed after autologous stem cell transplantation, and cohorts A, B and C differed in prior brentuximab vedotin exposure. A total of roughly 57 patients with relapsed/refractory classical Hodgkin lymphoma made up the trial cohort, and each patient's best overall response was complete response, partial response or progressive disease. Single-agent nivolumab was administered to trial patients in the multi-cohort phase II CheckMate 205 trial. An independent review committee assessed best overall response by applying the 2007 International Working Group response criteria. Trial PBMCs were collected just before the start of nivolumab (C1D1) and during therapy at cycle 2 day 1 and cycle 4 day 1. Peripheral blood was collected in 8 mL Vacutainer Cell Preparation Tubes, from which PBMCs were isolated by centrifugation and then cryopreserved.

This TCR came from a human donor with classical Hodgkin lymphoma. The chain links TRBV10-2 with TRBJ2-3; TRBD2 matches 8 bases in the middle. The sequences come from peripheral blood mononuclear cells (PBMCs), collected before the fourth cycle of nivolumab. In nucleotide form, the sequence is TGCGCCAGCAGTGTGCGACGGGGGGGCGTAGATACGCAGTATTTT. It encodes CASSVRRGGVDTQYF.